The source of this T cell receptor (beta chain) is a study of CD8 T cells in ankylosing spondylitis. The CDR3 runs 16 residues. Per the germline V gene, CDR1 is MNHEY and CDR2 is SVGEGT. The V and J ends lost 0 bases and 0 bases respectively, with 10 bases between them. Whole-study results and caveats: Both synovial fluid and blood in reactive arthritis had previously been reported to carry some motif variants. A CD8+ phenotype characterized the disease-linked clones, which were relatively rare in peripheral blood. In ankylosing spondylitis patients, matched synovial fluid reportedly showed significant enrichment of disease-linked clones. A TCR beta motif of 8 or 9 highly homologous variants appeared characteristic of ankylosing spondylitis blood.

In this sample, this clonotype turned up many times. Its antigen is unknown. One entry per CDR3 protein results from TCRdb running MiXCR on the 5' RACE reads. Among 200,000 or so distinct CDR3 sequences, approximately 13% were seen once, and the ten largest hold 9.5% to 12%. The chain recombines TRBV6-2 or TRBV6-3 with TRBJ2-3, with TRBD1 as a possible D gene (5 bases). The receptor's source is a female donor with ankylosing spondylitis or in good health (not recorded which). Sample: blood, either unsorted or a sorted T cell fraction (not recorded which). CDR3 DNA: TGTGCCAGCAGTTACTCAACAGGACCTAGCACAGATACGCAGTATTTT. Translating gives CASSYSTGPSTDTQYF.